The T cell receptor beta chain under discussion was sequenced for a study of cytomegalovirus exposure and HLA in healthy donors. General study findings and limits: HLA-A and HLA-B allele assignments for most subjects were reportedly predicted accurately using TCR beta sequences.

A few counts support this clone. Its specificity is unknown. The PCR made use of 60 Vbeta and 13 Jbeta primers. Original processing notes: It was a later analysis that counted around 85 million unique TCR beta chains, of which approximately 9.9 million were shared. The repertoire was sequenced with immunoSEQ multiplex PCR; TCRdb's copy has only in-frame clones and lacks some. V and J calls and clone size are those listed in that table; D and trimming were worked out from the DNA. The data show 120,000 to 150,000 clones, approximately 9% seen once. Every donor was a healthy person donating bone marrow. V lost 6 bases to trimming and J lost 0 bases; unmatched junction nucleotides: 4. The length of the CDR3 is 15 residues. Germline V gene lookup returns CDR1 SNHLY and CDR2 FYNNEI.

V usage is TRBV2 and J usage is TRBJ1-3; TRBD1 matches 8 bases. The sequence was obtained from a male donor in good health and CMV-seronegative. The sample was PBMCs. DNA of the CDR3: TGTGCCAGCAGAGGGGACAGGAGCTCTGGAAACACCATATATTTT. Encoded protein: CASRGDRSSGNTIYF.